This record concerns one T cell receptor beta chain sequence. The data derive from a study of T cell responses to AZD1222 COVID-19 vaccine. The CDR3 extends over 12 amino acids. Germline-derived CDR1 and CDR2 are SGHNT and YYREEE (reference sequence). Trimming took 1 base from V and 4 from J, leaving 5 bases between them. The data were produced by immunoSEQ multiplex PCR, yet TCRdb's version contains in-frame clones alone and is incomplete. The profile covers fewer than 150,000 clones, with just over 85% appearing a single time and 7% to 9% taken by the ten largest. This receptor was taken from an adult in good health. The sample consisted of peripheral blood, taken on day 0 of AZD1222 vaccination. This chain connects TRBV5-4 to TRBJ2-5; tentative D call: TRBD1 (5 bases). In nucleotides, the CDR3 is TGTGCCAGCAGCTTGCAGGGAGAGACCCAGTACTTC. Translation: CASSLQGETQYF. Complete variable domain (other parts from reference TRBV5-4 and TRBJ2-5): ETGVTQSPTHLIKTRGQQVTLRCSSQSGHNTVSWYQQALGQGPQFIFQYYREEENGRGNFPPRFSGLQFPNYSSELNVNALELDDSALYLCASSLQGETQYFGPGTRLLVL.